The T cell receptor (beta chain) described here comes from a study of blood T cell repertoires in COVID-19. Original analysis: Amplified reference gene primers provided the basis for estimating nucleated cell counts. TCRdb keeps only in-frame clones here, not all; method: immunoSEQ multiplex PCR. V and J calls and clone size are given by that table; D and trimming were obtained from the DNA. Of about 190,000 clones in the sample, less than 80% were seen once. Germline CDR1 and CDR2: SEHNR and FQNEAQ (reference sequence). The CDR3 contains 13 residues. The V end was cut by 2 bases, the J end by 2 bases, with 6 bases between.

The sample consisted of peripheral blood. The chain carries TRBV7-9 and TRBJ2-5; no reliable D call. The receptor was derived from a woman aged 50 to 65 with acute or convalescent COVID-19. The CDR3 is CASSLFSQETQYF. CDR3 nucleotide sequence: TGTGCCAGCAGCTTATTCAGTCAAGAGACCCAGTACTTC.